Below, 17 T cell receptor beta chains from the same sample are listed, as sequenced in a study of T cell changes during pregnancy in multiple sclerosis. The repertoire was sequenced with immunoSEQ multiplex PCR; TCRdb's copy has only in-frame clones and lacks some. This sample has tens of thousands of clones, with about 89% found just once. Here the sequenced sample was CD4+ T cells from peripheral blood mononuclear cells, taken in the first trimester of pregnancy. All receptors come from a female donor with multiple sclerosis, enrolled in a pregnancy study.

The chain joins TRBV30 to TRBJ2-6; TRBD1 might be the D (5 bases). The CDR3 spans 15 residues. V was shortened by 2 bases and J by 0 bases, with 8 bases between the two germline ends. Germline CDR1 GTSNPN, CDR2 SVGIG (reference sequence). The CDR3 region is CAWSPQGSGANVLTF. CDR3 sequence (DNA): TGTGCCTGGAGTCCGCAGGGCTCTGGGGCCAACGTCCTGACTTTC.

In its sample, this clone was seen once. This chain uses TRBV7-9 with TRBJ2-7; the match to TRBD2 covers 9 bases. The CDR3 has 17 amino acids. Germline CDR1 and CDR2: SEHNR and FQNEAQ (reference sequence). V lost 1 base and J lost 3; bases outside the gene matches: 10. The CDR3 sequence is CASSLGVSGSENYEQYF. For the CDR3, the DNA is TGTGCCAGCAGCTTAGGGGTTAGCGGGAGTGAGAACTACGAGCAGTACTTC.

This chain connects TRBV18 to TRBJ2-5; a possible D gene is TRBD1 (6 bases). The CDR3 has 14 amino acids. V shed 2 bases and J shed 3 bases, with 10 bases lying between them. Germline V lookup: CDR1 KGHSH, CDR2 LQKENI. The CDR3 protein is CASSPTGPEETQYF. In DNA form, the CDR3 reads TGTGCCAGCTCACCAACAGGGCCCGAAGAGACCCAGTACTTC. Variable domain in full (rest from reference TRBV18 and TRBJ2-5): NAGVMQNPRHLVRRRGQEARLRCSPMKGHSHVYWYRQLPEEGLKFMVYLQKENIIDESGMPKERFSAEFPKEGPSILRIQQVVRGDSAAYFCASSPTGPEETQYFGPGTRLLVL.

The DNA for the CDR3 is TGTGCCTGGAGTGCCCCATACAATGAGCAGTTCTTC. Protein: CAWSAPYNEQFF. This chain connects TRBV30 to TRBJ2-1; D remains unclear. Germline V gene data show CDR1 as GTSNPN and CDR2 as SVGIG (reference sequence). V lost 1 base, J lost 4 bases, and 5 bases lay in between. CDR3 length equals 12 residues.

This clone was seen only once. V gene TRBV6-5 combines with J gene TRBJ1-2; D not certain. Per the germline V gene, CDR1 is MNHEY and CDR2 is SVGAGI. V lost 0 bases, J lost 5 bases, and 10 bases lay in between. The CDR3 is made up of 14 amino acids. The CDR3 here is CASSYSTGGYGYTF. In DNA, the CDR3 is TGTGCCAGCAGTTACTCGACGGGTGGTTATGGCTACACCTTC.

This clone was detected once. CDR3 sequence (DNA): TGCAGCGTTCGGGATGCTGGACTAGCTAACACAGATACGCAGTATTTT. Its protein product is CSVRDAGLANTDTQYF. The V gene is TRBV29-1, the J gene TRBJ2-3; 8 bases match TRBD2. CDR1 and CDR2 (germline): SQVTM, ANQGSEA. Germline trimming cut 5 bases from V and 2 bases from J; bases unmatched to any gene: 12. There are 16 residues in the CDR3.

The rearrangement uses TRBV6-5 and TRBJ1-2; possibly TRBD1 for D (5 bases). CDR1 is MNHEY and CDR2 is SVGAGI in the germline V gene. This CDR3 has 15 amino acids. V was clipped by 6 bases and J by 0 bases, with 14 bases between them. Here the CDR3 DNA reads TGTGCCAGCAGGCTCGACAGCTTATCTAACTATGGCTACACCTTC. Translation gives CASRLDSLSNYGYTF.

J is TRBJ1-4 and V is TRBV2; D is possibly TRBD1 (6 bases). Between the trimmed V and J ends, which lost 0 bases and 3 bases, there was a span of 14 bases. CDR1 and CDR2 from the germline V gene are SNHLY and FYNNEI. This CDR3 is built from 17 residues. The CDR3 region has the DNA TGTGCCAGCAGTGAAGCAGGGATGGGACACCCTAATGAAAAACTGTTTTTT. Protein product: CASSEAGMGHPNEKLFF. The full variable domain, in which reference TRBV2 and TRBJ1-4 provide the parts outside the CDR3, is EPEVTQTPSHQVTQMGQEVILRCVPISNHLYFYWYRQILGQKVEFLVSFYNNEISEKSEIFDDQFSVERPDGSNFTLKIRSTKLEDSAMYFCASSEAGMGHPNEKLFFGSGTQLSVL.

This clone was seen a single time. For the CDR3, the DNA is TGTGCCAGCAGCTTGCCAGGGGTCTCCGGGGAGCTGTTTTTT. This sequence encodes CASSLPGVSGELFF. The chain employs TRBV5-8 and TRBJ2-2; maybe TRBD1 (6 bases). The CDR3 spans 14 residues. CDR1 and CDR2 (germline): SGHTS, YDEGEE. V lost 1 base to trimming and J lost 6 bases, with 10 bases between them.

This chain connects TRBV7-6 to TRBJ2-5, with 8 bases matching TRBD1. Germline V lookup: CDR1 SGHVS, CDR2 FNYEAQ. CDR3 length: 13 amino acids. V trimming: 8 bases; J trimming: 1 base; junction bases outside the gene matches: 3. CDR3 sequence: CASSQGAQETQYF. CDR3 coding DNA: TGTGCCAGCTCTCAGGGGGCCCAAGAGACCCAGTACTTC. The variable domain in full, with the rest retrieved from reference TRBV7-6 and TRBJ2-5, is GAGVSQSPRYKVTKRGQDVALRCDPISGHVSLYWYRQALGQGPEFLTYFNYEAQQDKSGLPNDRFSAERPEGSISTLTIQRTEQRDSAMYRCASSQGAQETQYFGPGTRLLVL.

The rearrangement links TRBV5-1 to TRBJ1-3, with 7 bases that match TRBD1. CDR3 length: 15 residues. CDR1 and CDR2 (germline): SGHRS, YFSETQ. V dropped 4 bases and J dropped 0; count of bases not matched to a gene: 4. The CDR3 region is CASSAGQVSGNTIYF. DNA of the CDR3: TGCGCCAGCAGCGCCGGACAGGTCTCTGGAAACACCATATATTTT.

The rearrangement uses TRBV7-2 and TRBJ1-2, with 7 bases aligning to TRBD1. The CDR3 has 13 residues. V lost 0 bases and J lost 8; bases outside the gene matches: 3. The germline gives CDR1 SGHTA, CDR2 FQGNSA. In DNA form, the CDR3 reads TGTGCCAGCAGCTTAGCAGGGGGCGGAGGCTACACCTTC. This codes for CASSLAGGGGYTF.

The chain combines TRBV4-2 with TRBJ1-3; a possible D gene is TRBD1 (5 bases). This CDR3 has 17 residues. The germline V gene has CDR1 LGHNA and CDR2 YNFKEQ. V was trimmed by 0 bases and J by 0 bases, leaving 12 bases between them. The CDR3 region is CASSQDTTVFSGNTIYF. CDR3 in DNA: TGTGCCAGCAGCCAAGACACGACAGTCTTCTCTGGAAACACCATATATTTT.

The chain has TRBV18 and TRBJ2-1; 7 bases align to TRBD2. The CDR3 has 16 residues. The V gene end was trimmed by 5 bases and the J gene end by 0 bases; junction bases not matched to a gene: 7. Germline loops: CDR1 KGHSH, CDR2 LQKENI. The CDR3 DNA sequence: TGTGCCAGCTCAGGGGGAGGGCTAAGCTCCTACAATGAGCAGTTCTTC. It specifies CASSGGGLSSYNEQFF. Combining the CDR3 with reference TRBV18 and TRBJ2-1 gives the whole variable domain NAGVMQNPRHLVRRRGQEARLRCSPMKGHSHVYWYRQLPEEGLKFMVYLQKENIIDESGMPKERFSAEFPKEGPSILRIQQVVRGDSAAYFCASSGGGLSSYNEQFFGPGTRLTVL.

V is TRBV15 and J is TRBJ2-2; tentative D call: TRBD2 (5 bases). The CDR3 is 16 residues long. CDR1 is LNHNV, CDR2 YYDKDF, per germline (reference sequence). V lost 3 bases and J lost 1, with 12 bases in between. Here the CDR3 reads CATSRPPGRNTGELFF. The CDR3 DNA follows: TGTGCCACCAGCAGGCCCCCGGGGAGGAACACCGGGGAGCTGTTTTTT.

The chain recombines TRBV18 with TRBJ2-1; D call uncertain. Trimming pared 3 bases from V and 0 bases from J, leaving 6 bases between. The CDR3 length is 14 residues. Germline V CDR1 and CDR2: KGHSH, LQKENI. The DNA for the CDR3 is TGTGCCAGCTCACCCGGCGGCTCCTACAATGAGCAGTTCTTC. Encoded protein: CASSPGGSYNEQFF.

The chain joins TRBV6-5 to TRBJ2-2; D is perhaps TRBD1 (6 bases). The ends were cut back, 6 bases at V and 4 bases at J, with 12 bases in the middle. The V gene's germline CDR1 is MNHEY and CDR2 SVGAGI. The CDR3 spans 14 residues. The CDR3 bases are TGTGCCAGCAGGGAACGACAGGTCACCGGGGAGCTGTTTTTT. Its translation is CASRERQVTGELFF.